This T cell receptor beta chain was sequenced for a study of cytomegalovirus exposure and HLA in healthy donors. Study-level results: Follow-up analysis later connected one missense variant in DCLRE1C with trimming of TCR beta V- and J-genes.

The PCR made use of 60 Vbeta and 13 Jbeta primers. This table comes from immunoSEQ multiplex PCR, and its TCRdb copy is limited to in-frame clones, with some not included. The sample comprises about 160,000 clones, roughly 82% of which are singletons, and about 1.4% rests with the top ten. Of note for this clone: Its antigen remains unknown.

The CDR3 has 16 residues. Germline V gives CDR1 LNHDA, CDR2 SQIVND (reference sequence). J was trimmed by 3 bases and V by 5 bases; bases with no gene match: 10. Sequenced sample: PBMCs. The chain links TRBV19 to TRBJ2-7; 10 bases agree with TRBD2. This sequence originates from a girl aged 10-17 years in good health and CMV-seropositive. The CDR3 sequence: CASSGGGLAGDYEQYF. In DNA, the CDR3 is TGTGCCAGTAGTGGGGGAGGGCTAGCGGGGGACTACGAGCAGTACTTC. The whole variable domain, remainder taken from reference TRBV19 and TRBJ2-7, is DGGITQSPKYLFRKEGQNVTLSCEQNLNHDAMYWYRQDPGQGLRLIYYSQIVNDFQKGDIAEGYSVSREKKESFPLTVTSAQKNPTAFYLCASSGGGLAGDYEQYFGPGTRLTVT.